The 30 T cell receptor beta chains reported below all come from one sample, sequenced in a study of early T cells in non-severe SARS-CoV-2 infection (dated by TCRdb to the early 2020s). Libraries came from 5' RACE. The instrument was a NextSeq 500. TCRdb took the public reads, trimmed them with fastp at Q25, ran MiXCR for clone calling and kept in-frame beta chains. Every CDR3 protein is listed once, alongside the most common genes and DNA of its rows. This sample is represented by approximately 120,000 distinct CDR3 sequences; more than 12% of them were singletons. The ten most abundant clones make up roughly a fifth of the sample. The source material was whole blood. These receptors were collected from an adult who was a healthcare worker with PCR-confirmed SARS-CoV-2 infection or an uninfected control (not recorded which).

In this sample, this clonotype turned up a few times. The genes are TRBV24-1 and TRBJ2-1; D is undetermined. Germline CDR1 reads KGHDR; CDR2 reads SFDVKD. The V end lost 8 bases, the J end lost 0 bases, and 13 bases lay between the germline ends. CDR3 length: 15 amino acids. The CDR3 reads CATNPTVGSYNEQFF. The CDR3, as DNA: TGTGCCACCAACCCGACCGTGGGCTCCTACAATGAGCAGTTCTTC.

This clonotype was detected only a few times. The chain carries TRBV10-3 and TRBJ2-7; possible D gene TRBD2, 5 bases. Germline V gene data show CDR1 as ENHRY and CDR2 as SYGVKD. With 4 bases removed from V and 5 bases from J, the gap between germline ends came to 21 bases. The CDR3 contains 16 residues. The CDR3 spells CAISVAGGTSGNEQYF. CDR3 coding DNA: TGTGCCATCAGTGTTGCAGGAGGAACTTCGGGGAACGAGCAGTACTTC.

The V gene is TRBV3-1, the J gene TRBJ2-5, with a weak D call TRBD2 (6 bases). This CDR3 comprises 15 residues. Trimming pared 7 bases from V and 3 bases from J, leaving 18 bases between. Germline V gene sequence: CDR1 LGHDT, CDR2 YNNKEL (reference sequence). The DNA for the CDR3 is TGTGCCAGCACTTGGACCTTTGGGGGGAAAGAGACCCAGTACTTC. Its protein product is CASTWTFGGKETQYF.

This clonotype was found a few times. The rearrangement uses TRBV5-1 and TRBJ2-5; TRBD2 aligns across 7 bases. The CDR3 is made up of 14 amino acids. V lost 0 bases and J lost 3; bases outside the gene matches: 2. Per germline, CDR1 SGHRS and CDR2 YFSETQ. Here the CDR3 reads CASSLARGKETQYF. The CDR3 nucleotides are TGCGCCAGCAGCTTGGCGCGGGGGAAAGAGACCCAGTACTTC.

This clonotype came up a few times. This sequence joins TRBV3-1 and TRBJ2-7; possibly TRBD1 for D (6 bases). Germline CDR1 LGHDT, CDR2 YNNKEL (reference sequence). V was shortened by 4 bases and J by 2 bases, with 15 bases between the two germline ends. The CDR3 covers 15 residues. CDR3 nucleotide sequence: TGTGCCAGCAGCCCCCGGGACACCAACACCTACGAGCAGTACTTC. This gives the protein CASSPRDTNTYEQYF.

This clonotype is a singleton in its sample. The rearrangement uses TRBV18 and TRBJ2-7; no clear D. The CDR3 is 16 residues long. The V gene lost 0 bases and the J gene lost 2 bases, with 14 bases spanning the gap. Germline lookup yields CDR1 KGHSH and CDR2 LQKENI. The CDR3 nucleotides read TGTGCCAGCTCACCACCAAGTCGCGGTGCGGCCTACGAGCAGTACTTC. Residues: CASSPPSRGAAYEQYF.

The chain links TRBV28 to TRBJ1-2; 7 bases line up with TRBD1. This CDR3 spans 13 amino acids. V lost 6 bases, J lost 5 bases, and 6 bases stayed unmatched. Per germline, CDR1 MDHEN and CDR2 SYDVKM. This chain's CDR3 is CASRPGQLYGYTF. The CDR3 nucleotides are TGTGCCAGCAGGCCGGGACAGTTATATGGCTACACCTTC.

The table lists this clonotype with many counts. This chain links TRBV7-2 with TRBJ1-1; D ambiguous. Looked up from germline, CDR1 is SGHTA and CDR2 is FQGNSA. Trimming left V 1 base short and J 0 bases short, with 6 bases between. This CDR3 contains 14 residues. The CDR3: CASSLEVLNTEAFF. The DNA of the CDR3 is TGTGCCAGCAGCTTAGAAGTGCTGAACACTGAAGCTTTCTTT.

This clonotype was observed a handful of times. The chain combines TRBV7-8 with TRBJ1-4, with TRBD1 as a possible D gene (5 bases). This CDR3 is 15 amino acids long. Trimming removed 4 bases from V and 8 bases from J, with 17 bases in between. Per the germline V gene, CDR1 is SGHVS and CDR2 is FQNEAQ. CDR3 region: CASSSKGGVQEKLFF. In DNA, the CDR3 is TGTGCCAGCAGCTCCAAAGGAGGGGTCCAGGAAAAACTGTTTTTT.

This clonotype was picked up a small number of times. This sequence joins TRBV7-9 and TRBJ1-5; 8 bases line up with TRBD1. This CDR3 is built from 16 residues. V was pared by 5 bases and J by 3 bases, with 9 bases of the junction left unmatched. Germline assignment: CDR1 SEHNR and CDR2 FQNEAQ (reference sequence). The CDR3 DNA follows: TGTGCCAGCAGCCACGGACAGGGAATCAACAATCAGCCCCAGCATTTT. This sequence encodes CASSHGQGINNQPQHF. Based on the CDR3 plus reference TRBV7-9 and TRBJ1-5, the full variable domain is DTGVSQNPRHKITKRGQNVTFRCDPISEHNRLYWYRQTLGQGPEFLTYFQNEAQLEKSRLLSDRFSAERPKGSFSTLEIQRTEQGDSAMYLCASSHGQGINNQPQHFGDGTRLSIL.

The gene calls are TRBV29-1 and TRBJ1-2; D call uncertain. V lost 2 bases, J lost 8 bases, and 12 bases lay in between. Germline values: CDR1 SQVTM, CDR2 ANQGSEA. The CDR3 length is 12 residues. CDR3 loop: CSVEHTVGGYTF. The CDR3 region has the DNA TGCAGCGTTGAACACACCGTAGGAGGCTACACCTTC.

The chain employs TRBV7-9 and TRBJ2-7; 9 bases fit TRBD1. The CDR3 extends over 15 amino acids. From germline, CDR1 is SEHNR and CDR2 FQNEAQ (reference sequence). J was trimmed by 5 bases and V by 1 base; bases with no gene match: 6. CDR3 residues: CASSLEGGQGHEQYF. The CDR3 coding sequence is TGTGCCAGCAGCTTAGAGGGGGGACAGGGCCACGAGCAGTACTTC.

The chain couples TRBV13 to TRBJ1-2; 10 bases line up with TRBD1. J lost 8 bases, V lost 2 bases, and 11 bases had no gene match. The CDR3 loop spans 16 amino acids. Germline V lookup: CDR1 PRHDT, CDR2 FYEKMQ (reference sequence). The CDR3 sequence: CASSLIRQGAHEGYTF. The CDR3 DNA reads TGTGCCAGCAGCTTAATAAGACAGGGGGCGCATGAAGGCTACACCTTC.

This clonotype was detected only a few times. The junction shows a germline mismatch at one end, possibly a read error. The chain is built from TRBV20-1 and TRBJ1-1; TRBD1 is a possible D gene (5 bases). Germline loops: CDR1 DFQATT, CDR2 SNEGSKA (reference sequence). CDR3 length: 14 residues. CDR3 sequence reads: CSARDGNRRTEVFF. The DNA for the CDR3 is TGCAGTGCTAGAGATGGCAACAGGCGAACTGAAGTTTTCTTT.

This clonotype occurred a few times. The rearrangement uses TRBV5-1 and TRBJ2-1; TRBD2 matches at 7 bases. J gave up 6 bases and V 0 bases, and 12 bases lay outside the gene matches. This CDR3 has 17 amino acids. Germline CDR1 and CDR2: SGHRS and YFSETQ. The CDR3 sequence: CASSLGGGSGKFNEQFF. CDR3 nucleotide sequence: TGCGCCAGCAGCTTGGGAGGAGGAAGCGGGAAGTTCAATGAGCAGTTCTTC.

On this clonotype: This clone may be a read error of a much larger clone one base away. V gene TRBV7-9 combines with J gene TRBJ2-1; 9 bases agree with TRBD1. V trimming: 5 bases; J trimming: 8 bases; junction bases outside the gene matches: 10. The CDR3 length is 15 residues. Germline CDR1 is SEHNR and CDR2 is FQNEAQ (reference sequence). The CDR3 protein is CASSPRQGGYDEQFF. As DNA, the CDR3 is TGTGCCAGCAGCCCCCGACAGGGGGGGTACGATGAGCAGTTCTTC.

The rearrangement uses TRBV6-1 and TRBJ1-2, with D unresolved. Between the trimmed V and J ends, which lost 2 bases and 8 bases, there was a span of 24 bases. The CDR3 contains 17 residues. Germline CDR1 MNHNS, CDR2 SASEGT. CDR3 sequence (DNA): TGTGCCAGCAGTGAATCCAAGAGATTGAAACCCTATGTGGGCTACACCTTC. This gives the protein CASSESKRLKPYVGYTF.

This clonotype appeared a few times. One end of the junction varies from germline; a read error may be responsible. The chain joins TRBV20-1 to TRBJ2-2; perhaps D is TRBD1 or TRBD2 (5 bases each). Germline CDR1 and CDR2: DFQATT and SNEGSKA (reference sequence). CDR3 length: 13 amino acids. Here the CDR3 DNA reads TGCAGTGCCAGAGGGACCGGAACCGGGGAGCTGTTTTTT. The encoded protein is CSARGTGTGELFF.

This clonotype was counted a few times. The rearrangement joins TRBV10-3 to TRBJ2-7; perhaps TRBD2 as D (5 bases). The CDR3 runs 14 residues. Germline V lookup: CDR1 ENHRY, CDR2 SYGVKD. V was pared by 3 bases and J by 6 bases, with 15 bases between. CDR3 DNA sequence: TGTGCCATCAGTGACCGTCTCGGAGAGGGCGAGCAGTACTTC. This translates into CAISDRLGEGEQYF.

This clonotype was counted only a few times. The chain links TRBV20-1 to TRBJ2-7; the D gene could be TRBD1 or TRBD2 (5 bases each). Germline-derived CDR1 and CDR2 are DFQATT and SNEGSKA (reference sequence). There are 13 residues in the CDR3. V lost 4 bases and J 4 bases, leaving 14 bases between the germline ends. CDR3 in DNA: TGCAGTGCTACCGGAGAGGGGTTGTACGAGCAGTACTTC. Translating gives CSATGEGLYEQYF.

This clonotype was counted many times. This chain joins TRBV3-1 and TRBJ2-2; 10 nucleotides align to TRBD2. The V gene's germline CDR1 is LGHDT and CDR2 YNNKEL (reference sequence). Unmatched junction bases numbered 7, after V lost 6 bases and J lost 3 bases. The CDR3 runs to 16 residues. The CDR3 region has the DNA TGTGCCAGCAGTCCCAGCGGGGGGGCCGACACCGGGGAGCTGTTTTTT. Its translation: CASSPSGGADTGELFF.

The V gene is TRBV6-6, the J gene TRBJ2-7; 11 bases map to TRBD1. The CDR3 covers 15 residues. Germline CDR1 MNHNY, CDR2 SVGAGI (reference sequence). Unmatched junction bases numbered 6, after V lost 5 bases and J lost 3 bases. The CDR3 reads CASSDGTGGLYEQYF. For the CDR3, the DNA is TGTGCCAGCAGTGACGGGACAGGGGGTCTCTACGAGCAGTACTTC.

This clonotype has just a few counts. V gene TRBV7-3 combines with J gene TRBJ1-1; D is possibly TRBD1 (6 bases). The CDR3 is made up of 13 amino acids. Germline CDR1 is SGHTA and CDR2 is FQGTGA. With 8 bases removed from V and 2 bases from J, the gap between germline ends came to 12 bases. The CDR3 protein is CASGRGANTEAFF. Here the CDR3 DNA reads TGTGCCAGCGGACGGGGGGCCAACACTGAAGCTTTCTTT.

This clonotype was seen a handful of times. Mismatch with germline at one junction end may stem from a read error. J is TRBJ2-2 and V is TRBV7-2, with a possible D match to TRBD2 (5 bases). The CDR3 length is 15 residues. Germline CDR1 reads SGHTA; CDR2 reads FQGNSA. The CDR3 DNA sequence: TGTGTCAGCAGCTTATCTCTCTTAGGGAGCGGGGAGCTGTTTTTT. Amino acids: CVSSLSLLGSGELFF.

In nucleotides, the CDR3 is TGCGCCAGCAGCTCCGGGGGCGACCCACAGGGGGAGACCCAGTACTTC. Its translation: CASSSGGDPQGETQYF. V is TRBV5-1 and J is TRBJ2-5; D perhaps matches TRBD1 (7 bases). Trimming took off 3 bases at V and 5 bases at J, with 20 bases between the two ends. Germline V CDR1 and CDR2: SGHRS, YFSETQ. CDR3 length: 16 residues. Full variable domain (missing parts from reference TRBV5-1 and TRBJ2-5): KAGVTQTPRYLIKTRGQQVTLSCSPISGHRSVSWYQQTPGQGLQFLFEYFSETQRNKGNFPGRFSGRQFSNSRSEMNVSTLELGDSALYLCASSSGGDPQGETQYFGPGTRLLVL.

The chain carries TRBV19 and TRBJ1-1; D uncertain. Germline values: CDR1 LNHDA, CDR2 SQIVND (reference sequence). V shed 9 bases and J shed 1 base, with 15 bases lying between them. This CDR3 region has 14 residues. The CDR3 DNA reads as TGTGCCAGCACCGCCCGGGCCCAGAACACTGAAGCTTTCTTT. Translated: CASTARAQNTEAFF.

The sample holds many counts of this clonotype. The chain carries TRBV19 and TRBJ1-5, with D possibly TRBD1 on 6 matching bases. Trimming pared 3 bases from V and 3 bases from J, leaving 15 bases between. CDR3 length: 16 residues. Germline values: CDR1 LNHDA, CDR2 SQIVND (reference sequence). The CDR3 DNA is TGTGCCAGTAGTATTGTTTGGACAGCGGACAATCAGCCCCAGCATTTT. The encoded protein is CASSIVWTADNQPQHF.

V and J are TRBV9 and TRBJ2-7; 9 nucleotides match TRBD1. Germline CDR1 is SGDLS and CDR2 is YYNGEE. The CDR3 spans 15 residues. The trim removed 5 bases at V and 2 bases at J, leaving 8 bases unmatched. The CDR3 sequence is CASSEGTGNPYEQYF. The CDR3 coding sequence is TGTGCCAGCAGTGAGGGGACAGGGAACCCCTACGAGCAGTACTTC.

This chain joins TRBV5-8 and TRBJ1-5; tentative D call: TRBD1 (5 bases). Germline assignment: CDR1 SGHTS and CDR2 YDEGEE. The CDR3 runs 15 residues. V lost 1 base and J 1 base, leaving 9 bases between the germline ends. The CDR3 spells CASSLRQRSNQPQHF. CDR3 DNA: TGTGCCAGCAGCTTGAGACAGAGAAGCAATCAGCCCCAGCATTTT.

The V gene is TRBV12-3 or TRBV12-4, the J gene TRBJ1-6, with a weak D call TRBD1 (5 bases). CDR3 length equals 16 residues. The V gene lost 5 bases and the J gene lost 0 bases, with 11 bases spanning the gap. Written as DNA, the CDR3 is TGTGCCAGCAGTAGACGACAGAGCTCCTATAATTCACCCCTCCACTTT. As protein: CASSRRQSSYNSPLHF.